This is a list of T cell receptor beta chains from one sample in a study of siplizumab effects on memory and regulatory T cells. Only in-frame clones appear in the TCRdb table, and some are missing; sequencing was by immunoSEQ multiplex PCR. The data show tens of thousands of clones, 93% seen once. Sequencing used CD8+ T cells sorted from blood. The receptors originated from a human donor in good health. CDR3s include the opening cysteine and the closing phenylalanine or tryptophan. D genes are given only for firm matches. Only part of the rows carry a size: once, few, many, or a class if the clone is expanded.

CDR3 length	V gene	D gene	J gene	clone size	CDR3 protein	CDR3 DNA
16	TRBV19	TRBD2	TRBJ2-1	.	CASSIFSGGDYNEQFF	TGTGCCAGTAGTATCTTCAGCGGGGGGGACTACAATGAGCAGTTCTTC
13	TRBV5-1	.	TRBJ2-4	.	CASTGLSADIQYF	TGCGCCAGTACAGGGTTATCGGCGGACATTCAGTACTTC
15	TRBV5-6	TRBD1	TRBJ2-2	.	CASSLGQGAIGELFF	TGTGCCAGCAGCTTAGGACAGGGGGCGATCGGGGAGCTGTTTTTT
13	TRBV4-1	.	TRBJ2-1	.	CASSQEKLDEQFF	TGCGCCAGCAGCCAAGAAAAGCTCGATGAGCAGTTCTTC
15	TRBV19	TRBD2	TRBJ2-1	.	CASSPSGGSYNEQFF	TGTGCCAGTAGTCCTAGCGGGGGTTCCTACAATGAGCAGTTCTTC
14	TRBV18	.	TRBJ2-7	.	CASSLRAHDYEQYF	TGTGCCAGCTCACTCCGGGCCCATGACTACGAGCAGTACTTC
13	TRBV28	.	TRBJ1-5	once	CASSFAPNQPQHF	TGTGCCAGCAGTTTCGCTCCGAATCAGCCCCAGCATTTT
17	TRBV25-1	TRBD2	TRBJ2-2	.	CASSEYRVSGVTGELFF	TGTGCCAGCAGTGAATATCGGGTTAGCGGGGTCACCGGGGAGCTGTTTTTT
14	TRBV7-6	.	TRBJ1-1	.	CASSLGRAPTEAFF	TGTGCCAGCAGCTTGGGTAGGGCACCCACTGAAGCTTTCTTT
9	TRBV2	.	TRBJ1-1	few	CAIETEAFF	TGTGCCATCGAGACAGAAGCTTTCTTT
13	TRBV28	.	TRBJ1-1	.	CASTEHREFIAFF	TGTGCCAGCACCGAACACAGGGAGTTCATAGCTTTCTTT
12	TRBV30	.	TRBJ2-5	.	CAWSVNGETQYF	TGTGCCTGGAGTGTAAATGGGGAGACCCAGTACTTC
11	TRBV29-1	.	TRBJ2-1	.	CSVVGANEQFF	TGCAGCGTTGTCGGAGCGAATGAGCAGTTCTTC
14	TRBV28	.	TRBJ2-5	.	CASSVPGRQESQYF	TGTGCCAGCAGTGTTCCGGGACGGCAAGAGAGCCAGTACTTC
14	TRBV7-6	TRBD2	TRBJ2-1	.	CASNSGGSYNEQFF	TGTGCCAGCAATTCGGGGGGTTCCTACAATGAGCAGTTCTTC
18	TRBV28	.	TRBJ2-3	.	CASSLSMGLQGRTDTQYF	TGTGCCAGCAGTTTATCGATGGGGCTTCAGGGTCGTACAGATACGCAGTATTTT
14	TRBV7-9	.	TRBJ2-4	.	CASSSGEAKNIQYF	TGTGCCAGCAGCTCAGGGGAAGCCAAAAACATTCAGTACTTC
14	TRBV10-3	.	TRBJ1-6	.	CAISEPAGSSPLHF	TGTGCCATCAGTGAGCCGGCAGGGAGTTCACCCCTCCACTTT
16	TRBV6-5	TRBD1	TRBJ1-5	.	CASSYSGQGGDQPQHF	TGTGCCAGCAGTTATTCGGGACAGGGGGGAGATCAGCCCCAGCATTTT
15	TRBV7-8	.	TRBJ1-2	.	CASREEGTSNYGYTF	TGTGCCAGCAGGGAGGAGGGAACTTCTAACTATGGCTACACCTTC
14	TRBV4-2	.	TRBJ2-7	once	CASSQDWGTYEQYF	TGTGCCAGCAGCCAAGATTGGGGAACCTACGAGCAGTACTTC
15	TRBV14	TRBD2	TRBJ2-3	.	CASSHTGTRTDTQYF	TGTGCCAGCAGCCATACCGGGACTAGAACAGATACGCAGTATTTT
14	TRBV5-4	TRBD2	TRBJ2-1	.	CASRAGTSASEQFF	TGTGCCAGCAGGGCCGGGACTAGCGCATCTGAGCAGTTCTTC
15	TRBV19	.	TRBJ2-5	.	CASSIWGSVQETQYF	TGTGCCAGTAGTATTTGGGGATCAGTTCAAGAGACCCAGTACTTC
16	TRBV10-1	TRBD2	TRBJ2-3	few	CASSEPGLADTDTQYF	TGCGCCAGCAGTGAACCGGGACTAGCGGACACAGATACGCAGTATTTT
15	TRBV11-2	.	TRBJ1-2	.	CASSWVDSASYGYTF	TGTGCCAGCAGCTGGGTAGACAGCGCCAGCTATGGCTACACCTTC
15	TRBV28	.	TRBJ2-2	.	CASSFWRTNTGELFF	TGTGCCAGCAGTTTTTGGCGAACGAACACCGGGGAGCTGTTTTTT
14	TRBV27	.	TRBJ2-5	.	CASTQSGYHETQYF	TGTGCCAGCACCCAAAGTGGGTACCACGAGACCCAGTACTTC
20	TRBV5-1	TRBD1	TRBJ1-2	.	CASSLGDERTGVEGDYGYTF	TGCGCCAGCAGCTTGGGGGATGAGAGGACAGGTGTCGAAGGGGACTATGGCTACACCTTC
15	TRBV28	.	TRBJ2-5	.	CASSLRRVVQETQYF	TGTGCCAGCAGTCTACGTCGTGTGGTTCAAGAGACCCAGTACTTC
17	TRBV9	.	TRBJ1-5	.	CASSDETGPSSNQPQHF	TGTGCCAGCAGCGACGAAACGGGACCCAGTAGCAATCAGCCCCAGCATTTT
15	TRBV10-3	TRBD2	TRBJ2-5	.	CAISETSGGGETQYF	TGTGCCATCAGTGAGACTAGCGGGGGAGGAGAGACCCAGTACTTC
13	TRBV19	.	TRBJ2-7	once	CASSLGGGTEQYF	TGTGCCAGTAGTCTCGGGGGCGGAACCGAGCAGTACTTC
12	TRBV5-6	.	TRBJ1-1	.	CASSVTDTEAFF	TGTGCCAGCAGCGTGACGGACACTGAAGCTTTCTTT
16	TRBV28	TRBD2	TRBJ2-5	.	CASSHRLAGNQETQYF	TGTGCCAGCAGTCACCGACTAGCGGGGAACCAAGAGACCCAGTACTTC
14	TRBV5-1	.	TRBJ2-3	.	CASRARLAPDTQYF	TGCGCCAGCAGGGCTCGGCTAGCGCCCGATACGCAGTATTTT
19	TRBV9	.	TRBJ1-3	.	CASSSIGTASGHSGNTIYF	TGTGCCAGCAGCAGTATTGGGACCGCGTCTGGACACTCTGGAAACACCATATATTTT
18	TRBV4-3	TRBD2	TRBJ2-1	.	CASSQDYGLAGDYNEQFF	TGCGCCAGCAGCCAAGATTACGGACTAGCGGGGGACTACAATGAGCAGTTCTTC
14	TRBV9	.	TRBJ2-7	.	CASSVGGDSYEQYF	TGTGCCAGCAGCGTAGGTGGGGACTCCTACGAGCAGTACTTC
15	TRBV9	.	TRBJ2-7	.	CASSVGGGTGSEQYF	TGTGCCAGCAGCGTAGGGGGGGGCACAGGGTCCGAGCAGTACTTC
15	TRBV6-1	.	TRBJ2-3	.	CASSDPGRTTDTQYF	TGTGCCAGCAGTGACCCGGGACGGACCACAGATACGCAGTATTTT
16	TRBV7-3	.	TRBJ2-3	.	CASNSPGGLNTDTQYF	TGTGCCAGCAACTCCCCGGGGGGCCTAAACACAGATACGCAGTATTTT
15	TRBV6-6	TRBD2	TRBJ2-1	.	CASRLAGPSYNEQFF	TGTGCCAGCAGGCTAGCGGGGCCGTCCTACAATGAGCAGTTCTTC
15	TRBV5-6	TRBD2	TRBJ2-3	once	CASSQLAGITDTQYF	TGTGCCAGCAGCCAATTAGCGGGAATCACAGATACGCAGTATTTT
13	TRBV28	.	TRBJ1-5	.	CASAPYSNQPQHF	TGTGCCAGCGCACCTTATAGCAATCAGCCCCAGCATTTT
15	TRBV10-2	TRBD2	TRBJ2-3	.	CASIGLAGERDTQYF	TGCGCCAGCATAGGGCTAGCGGGGGAAAGGGACACGCAGTATTTT
15	TRBV10-2	TRBD1	TRBJ1-1	.	CASSDTGGWDTEAFF	TGCGCCAGCAGTGATACAGGGGGCTGGGACACTGAAGCTTTCTTT
15	TRBV11-1	.	TRBJ2-1	.	CASSPWGGQNNEQFF	TGTGCCAGCAGCCCATGGGGGGGCCAAAACAATGAGCAGTTCTTC
13	TRBV7-3	.	TRBJ1-1	.	CASSLTFQGEAFF	TGTGCCAGCAGCTTAACGTTCCAGGGTGAGGCTTTCTTT
14	TRBV11-2	.	TRBJ2-7	.	CASSSGVGEYEQYF	TGTGCCAGCAGCTCGGGAGTAGGGGAGTACGAGCAGTACTTC
15	TRBV29-1	.	TRBJ2-6	.	CSVEGGDSGANVLTF	TGCAGCGTTGAGGGCGGCGATTCTGGGGCCAACGTCCTGACTTTC
15	TRBV7-8	.	TRBJ1-4	.	CASSLASATNEKLFF	TGTGCCAGCAGCTTGGCGTCTGCAACTAATGAAAAACTGTTTTTT
14	TRBV9	.	TRBJ2-1	.	CASSSPPSYNEQFF	TGTGCCAGCAGCTCACCTCCCAGCTACAATGAGCAGTTCTTC
14	TRBV25-1	.	TRBJ1-1	.	CASSVLGMNTEAFF	TGTGCCAGCAGTGTATTGGGGATGAACACTGAAGCTTTCTTT
13	TRBV30	.	TRBJ1-2	.	CAWSETGLYGYTF	TGTGCCTGGAGTGAAACAGGATTGTATGGCTACACCTTC
13	TRBV5-5	.	TRBJ1-2	.	CASSPDADYGYTF	TGTGCCAGCAGCCCCGACGCCGACTATGGCTACACCTTC
16	TRBV5-8	.	TRBJ2-1	.	CASSLGQGWTYNEQFF	TGTGCCAGCAGCTTGGGTCAGGGTTGGACCTACAATGAGCAGTTCTTC
12	TRBV6-1	TRBD1	TRBJ2-7	.	CAGAQGFDEQYF	TGTGCCGGGGCACAGGGGTTCGACGAGCAGTACTTC